These 27 T cell receptor beta chains were sequenced from one sample in a study of blood T cell repertoires in COVID-19. Assay: immunoSEQ multiplex PCR; the TCRdb copy retains only in-frame clones and omits some. Among around 150,000 clones, around 80% were seen once, and the ten largest hold about 7.7%. Sequencing was carried out using PBMCs or T cells enriched from blood (not recorded which). The receptors stem from a man in his fifties who had recovered from COVID-19.

The chain recombines TRBV3-1 (or the pseudogene TRBV3-2) with TRBJ1-2, with 7 bases matching TRBD1. CDR3 size: 16 residues. Germline V CDR1 and CDR2: LGHDT, YNNKEL (reference sequence). The V and J ends lost 4 bases and 2 bases, in that order; junction bases with no gene match: 10. As DNA, the CDR3 is TGTGCCAGCAGCCCATTATCGGGCAGGGGGAACTATGGCTACACCTTC. Translated: CASSPLSGRGNYGYTF.

The CDR3 region is CASSLRQGGVNIQYF. CDR3 coding DNA: TGTGCCAGTAGTCTACGACAGGGGGGGGTAAACATTCAGTACTTC. The V gene is TRBV19, the J gene TRBJ2-4; 9 bases map to TRBD1. CDR1 is LNHDA, CDR2 SQIVND, per germline (reference sequence). V lost 5 bases, J lost 6 bases, and 8 bases stayed unmatched. This CDR3 region has 15 residues.

This chain connects TRBV5-4 to TRBJ2-2, with D tentatively TRBD1 (5 bases). Germline assignment: CDR1 SGHNT and CDR2 YYREEE (reference sequence). There are 14 residues in the CDR3. Trimming took off 5 bases at V and 4 bases at J, with 12 bases between the two ends. In DNA form, the CDR3 reads TGTGCCAGCAGTGACCCAGGGTCCACCGGGGAGCTGTTTTTT. Protein: CASSDPGSTGELFF. Filled out from reference TRBV5-4 and TRBJ2-2, the complete variable domain reads ETGVTQSPTHLIKTRGQQVTLRCSSQSGHNTVSWYQQALGQGPQFIFQYYREEENGRGNFPPRFSGLQFPNYSSELNVNALELDDSALYLCASSDPGSTGELFFGEGSRLTVL.

The rearrangement links TRBV7-2 to TRBJ2-1, with TRBD2 matching over 14 bases. The CDR3 length is 19 residues. Germline V CDR1 and CDR2: SGHTA, FQGNSA. J gave up 4 bases and V 5 bases, and 13 bases lay outside the gene matches. CDR3 sequence: CASSPAGRLAGGRYNEQFF. The CDR3 DNA is TGTGCCAGCAGCCCAGCGGGACGACTAGCGGGGGGGCGGTACAATGAGCAGTTCTTC.

The V call is TRBV6-2 or TRBV6-3, the J call TRBJ1-2; D unresolved. Trimming shortened V by 4 bases and J by 1 base, and 10 bases separated the two germline ends. The length of the CDR3 is 14 residues. The V gene's germline CDR1 is MNHEY and CDR2 SVGEGT. CDR3 amino acids: CASSFPQSNYGYTF. The CDR3 DNA sequence: TGTGCCAGCAGTTTCCCACAGAGTAACTATGGCTACACCTTC.

This clone was observed a handful of times. This sequence joins TRBV29-1 and TRBJ1-2; no clear D gene. Trimming stripped 2 bases from V and 7 bases from J, with 11 bases between. Germline lookup yields CDR1 SQVTM and CDR2 ANQGSEA. The CDR3 loop spans 12 amino acids. The CDR3 region is CSVEILTTGYTF. CDR3 bases: TGCAGCGTTGAAATCTTGACAACTGGCTACACCTTC.

This chain links TRBV6-5 with TRBJ2-5; TRBD1 aligns across 11 bases. Germline CDR1 is MNHEY and CDR2 is SVGAGI. Losses at the gene ends were 6 bases for V and 5 bases for J; bases not matched to a gene: 5. This CDR3 contains 14 residues. Here the CDR3 reads CASRDRGLWETQYF. The CDR3 DNA follows: TGTGCCAGCAGGGACAGGGGGCTTTGGGAGACCCAGTACTTC.

The V call is TRBV19, the J call TRBJ1-1; D possibly corresponds to TRBD1 (5 bases). The germline V gene has CDR1 LNHDA and CDR2 SQIVND (reference sequence). This CDR3 spans 15 amino acids. Trimming cost V 5 bases and J 6 bases, with 19 bases left between them. The CDR3 reads CASSPPIRQIAEAFF. The CDR3 DNA reads TGTGCCAGTAGTCCTCCCATTCGACAGATAGCTGAAGCTTTCTTT.

This clone was seen just once. The chain employs TRBV7-9 and TRBJ1-5; the D gene is possibly TRBD1 (5 bases). The CDR3 has 16 residues. The V end lost 2 bases, the J end lost 1 base, and 12 bases lay between the germline ends. Germline lookup yields CDR1 SEHNR and CDR2 FQNEAQ (reference sequence). DNA for the CDR3: TGTGCCAGCAGCTTAACTCGGCAGGGCAGCAATCAGCCCCAGCATTTT. This gives the protein CASSLTRQGSNQPQHF. The full variable domain, its missing parts supplied by reference TRBV7-9 and TRBJ1-5, is DTGVSQNPRHKITKRGQNVTFRCDPISEHNRLYWYRQTLGQGPEFLTYFQNEAQLEKSRLLSDRFSAERPKGSFSTLEIQRTEQGDSAMYLCASSLTRQGSNQPQHFGDGTRLSIL.

V usage is TRBV2 and J usage is TRBJ2-2; D is unresolved. The length of the CDR3 is 16 residues. Trimming left V 1 base short and J 0 bases short, with 9 bases between. From germline, CDR1 is SNHLY and CDR2 FYNNEI. CDR3 sequence reads: CASSEVRSTNTGELFF. The CDR3 DNA reads TGTGCCAGCAGTGAAGTCCGCTCTACGAACACCGGGGAGCTGTTTTTT.

As DNA, the CDR3 is TGTGCCAGCAGCTTAGAGCGGACAGCCCTTAATTCACCCCTCCACTTT. Translating gives CASSLERTALNSPLHF. This chain uses TRBV7-2 with TRBJ1-6; perhaps TRBD1 as D (6 bases). V dropped 1 base and J dropped 6 bases, with 13 bases sitting between them. This CDR3 has 16 amino acids. CDR1 and CDR2 (germline): SGHTA, FQGNSA. The full variable domain, rest sourced from reference TRBV7-2 and TRBJ1-6, is GAGVSQSPSNKVTEKGKDVELRCDPISGHTALYWYRQSLGQGLEFLIYFQGNSAPDKSGLPSDRFSAERTGGSVSTLTIQRTQQEDSAVYLCASSLERTALNSPLHFGNGTRLTVT.

The chain is built from TRBV19 and TRBJ1-6, with 7 bases that match TRBD1. The CDR3 extends over 16 amino acids. Germline values: CDR1 LNHDA, CDR2 SQIVND (reference sequence). V gave up 5 bases and J gave up 10 bases; unmatched junction bases: 14. DNA for the CDR3: TGTGCCAGTAGTCAAGACAGGGATAAGGGATCCTCACCCCTCCACTTT. Amino acids: CASSQDRDKGSSPLHF. Combining the CDR3 with reference TRBV19 and TRBJ1-6 gives the whole variable domain DGGITQSPKYLFRKEGQNVTLSCEQNLNHDAMYWYRQDPGQGLRLIYYSQIVNDFQKGDIAEGYSVSREKKESFPLTVTSAQKNPTAFYLCASSQDRDKGSSPLHFGNGTRLTVT.

This chain connects TRBV3-1 (or the pseudogene TRBV3-2) to TRBJ1-1, with TRBD1 as a possible D gene (5 bases). V dropped 1 base and J dropped 7 bases, with 7 bases sitting between them. From germline, CDR1 is LGHDT and CDR2 YNNKEL (reference sequence). CDR3 length: 12 residues. CDR3 nucleotides: TGTGCCAGCAGCCAAGCAGGGCGTGAAGCTTTCTTT. This gives the protein CASSQAGREAFF.

The chain links TRBV27 to TRBJ2-1; TRBD1 agrees at 9 bases. In germline, CDR1 is MNHEY, CDR2 SMNVEV (reference sequence). V shed 8 bases and J 6 bases; nucleotides not matched to a gene: 2. This CDR3 is built from 12 residues. The CDR3 coding sequence is TGTGCCAGCCGGGACAGGGTCAATGAGCAGTTCTTC. This codes for CASRDRVNEQFF.

The chain combines TRBV27 with TRBJ2-7, with 8 nucleotides matching TRBD2. Trimming cost V 4 bases and J 2 bases; bases outside gene matches: 7. In germline, CDR1 is MNHEY, CDR2 SMNVEV (reference sequence). This CDR3 comprises 15 residues. DNA of the CDR3: TGTGCCAGCAGTTCATATAGCGGGACCCCCTACGAGCAGTACTTC. This translates into CASSSYSGTPYEQYF.

The chain uses TRBV11-2 and TRBJ1-1, with 8 positions matching TRBD1. The CDR3 is 16 residues long. CDR1 is SGHAT and CDR2 is FQNNGV in the germline V gene. Trimming at V came to 2 bases and at J to 4 bases, leaving 9 bases not matched to a gene. The DNA for the CDR3 is TGTGCCAGCAGCTTAACCAACAGGGGGTTGGCCACTGAAGCTTTCTTT. Protein product: CASSLTNRGLATEAFF.

This clone was seen just once. The chain carries TRBV7-3 and TRBJ2-5, with 9 bases lining up with TRBD1. This CDR3 comprises 16 residues. The V segment lost 4 bases and the J segment 4 bases; nucleotides outside the gene matches: 10. Germline values: CDR1 SGHTA, CDR2 FQGTGA. The CDR3 loop reads CASSSSGTGSGETQYF. CDR3 DNA sequence: TGTGCCAGCAGCTCCTCCGGGACAGGGTCTGGAGAGACCCAGTACTTC. Supplemented by reference TRBV7-3 and TRBJ2-5, the full variable domain reads GAGVSQTPSNKVTEKGKYVELRCDPISGHTALYWYRQSLGQGPEFLIYFQGTGAADDSGLPNDRFFAVRPEGSVSTLKIQRTERGDSAVYLCASSSSGTGSGETQYFGPGTRLLVL.

V usage is TRBV7-9 and J usage is TRBJ1-1, with TRBD1 identical over 9 bases. The CDR3 contains 15 residues. The V gene's germline CDR1 is SEHNR and CDR2 FQNEAQ (reference sequence). V was pared by 2 bases and J by 6 bases, with 7 bases of the junction left unmatched. The CDR3 spells CASSLTGGGSAEAFF. DNA for the CDR3: TGTGCCAGCAGCTTAACAGGGGGCGGTTCGGCTGAAGCTTTCTTT.

This chain joins TRBV10-3 and TRBJ1-1, with D tentatively TRBD1 (5 bases). V shed 10 bases and J shed 3 bases, with 15 bases lying between them. Germline assignment: CDR1 ENHRY and CDR2 SYGVKD. CDR3 length: 13 amino acids. The CDR3 DNA is TGTGCCACCCAGACTGGGGCGTACACTGAAGCTTTCTTT. Translated, it gives CATQTGAYTEAFF.

This clone has just a few counts. V usage is TRBV5-1 and J usage is TRBJ1-1; 10 bases align to TRBD1. The CDR3 loop spans 15 amino acids. Germline CDR1 is SGHRS and CDR2 is YFSETQ. The ends lost 0 bases at V and 4 bases at J; junction bases unmatched: 3. CDR3 nucleotides: TGCGCCAGCAGCTTGGGGGGACAGGGGTTCACTGAAGCTTTCTTT. The encoded protein is CASSLGGQGFTEAFF.

The V gene is TRBV9, the J gene TRBJ2-5; TRBD2 agrees at 13 bases. The CDR3 is 16 residues long. Germline V gene lookup returns CDR1 SGDLS and CDR2 YYNGEE. The V and J ends lost 2 bases and 5 bases, in that order; junction bases with no gene match: 6. The CDR3 DNA is TGTGCCAGCAGCGTCACTAGCGGGGGGGCGGGTGAGACCCAGTACTTC. It encodes CASSVTSGGAGETQYF.

This sequence joins TRBV7-2 and TRBJ1-1; the D gene is possibly TRBD1 (6 bases). The CDR3 totals 14 residues. Trimming shortened V by 1 base and J by 1 base, and 7 bases separated the two germline ends. Germline V CDR1 and CDR2: SGHTA, FQGNSA. The CDR3 loop reads CASSLDRANTEAFF. The CDR3 DNA reads as TGTGCCAGCAGCTTAGACAGGGCGAACACTGAAGCTTTCTTT.

This chain uses TRBV7-9 with TRBJ2-1, with D perhaps matching TRBD1 (5 bases). This CDR3 is built from 16 residues. V lost 3 bases and J 0 bases, leaving 12 bases between the germline ends. CDR1 and CDR2 (germline): SEHNR, FQNEAQ (reference sequence). The DNA for the CDR3 is TGTGCCAGCAGCTTGAGGACATCGAGCTCCTACAATGAGCAGTTCTTC. This sequence encodes CASSLRTSSSYNEQFF.

This clone was counted once. V and J are TRBV5-1 and TRBJ1-1, with a tentative D call TRBD1 (5 bases). V was trimmed by 4 bases and J by 1 base, leaving 14 bases between them. CDR1 and CDR2 (germline): SGHRS, YFSETQ. The CDR3 spans 15 residues. The CDR3 loop is CASSRTGGKNTEAFF. The CDR3 bases are TGCGCCAGCAGCCGCACCGGGGGGAAGAACACTGAAGCTTTCTTT.

The CDR3 nucleotides read TGCGCCAGCCGTCCACAGGGCGCTGGAAACACCATATATTTT. It encodes CASRPQGAGNTIYF. The gene calls are TRBV5-1 and TRBJ1-3, with D perhaps TRBD1 (6 bases). The V end lost 7 bases, the J end lost 2 bases, and 13 bases lay between the germline ends. CDR3 length equals 14 residues. Germline V gene lookup returns CDR1 SGHRS and CDR2 YFSETQ.

The chain recombines TRBV11-2 with TRBJ2-7, with D perhaps matching TRBD1 (6 bases). In germline, CDR1 is SGHAT, CDR2 FQNNGV. V was clipped by 1 base and J by 6 bases, with 7 bases between them. The CDR3 consists of 12 residues. Written as DNA, the CDR3 is TGTGCCAGCAGCTTAGCACAGGGCGAGCAGTACTTC. The encoded protein is CASSLAQGEQYF.

J is TRBJ1-6 and V is TRBV21-1. TRBV21-1 is labeled a pseudogene. This CDR3 has 14 amino acids. DNA of the CDR3: TGTGCCAGCAGCAAAGTGGAGGGGACTTCACCCCTCCACTTT. It is translated as CASSKVEGTSPLHF.